These 6 T cell receptor beta chains share one sample of origin, sequenced in a study of OX40 agonist ivuxolimab in advanced cancers. Library creation used the immunoSEQ multiplex PCR assay. Not all clones reach the TCRdb copy of this immuneACCESS table, which keeps in-frame sequences only. Checked studies attribute under half of the gap to unresolved V genes and leave the rest unexplained. The sample contains 85,000 to 90,000 clones, 92% of them found a single time. In total, the top ten clones hold 1.1% of the sample. This sample comprised CD4+ or CD8+ T cells sorted from blood, obtained in a trial of the OX40 agonist ivuxolimab. The receptors were sampled from an adult with an advanced solid tumor such as melanoma, head and neck, liver or kidney cancer.

This clone turned up a few times. Other DNA sequences of this sample code for an identical CDR3. This sequence joins TRBV7-9 and TRBJ2-7; D uncertain. CDR1 is SEHNR, CDR2 FQNEAQ, per germline (reference sequence). CDR3 length equals 12 residues. V dropped 3 bases and J dropped 2 bases, with 5 bases sitting between them. The CDR3 DNA reads TGTGCCAGCAGCTTGCAGGCCTACGAGCAGTACTTC. Residues: CASSLQAYEQYF.

This sequence joins TRBV6-1 and TRBJ2-1; D possibly uses TRBD1 or TRBD2 (5 bases each). Trimming removed 7 bases from V and 2 bases from J, with 15 bases in between. The CDR3 is 15 residues long. The germline CDR1 and CDR2 sequences are MNHNS and SASEGT. This chain's CDR3 is CASISGTAAYNEQFF. The CDR3 bases are TGTGCCAGCATTTCCGGGACCGCCGCCTACAATGAGCAGTTCTTC.

The chain uses TRBV27 and TRBJ2-2; perhaps TRBD2 as D (6 bases). The ends were cut back, 3 bases at V and 2 bases at J, with 10 bases in the middle. In germline, CDR1 is MNHEY, CDR2 SMNVEV (reference sequence). The CDR3 runs to 15 residues. The CDR3 protein is CASSLRGRNTGELFF. CDR3 DNA sequence: TGTGCCAGCAGTTTGCGGGGCCGCAACACCGGGGAGCTGTTTTTT.

For the CDR3, the DNA is TGTGCCAGTAGTATCGGAGCCTCACAGGGGAGCTATGGCTACACCTTC. Amino acids: CASSIGASQGSYGYTF. The genes are TRBV19 and TRBJ1-2; 7 bases are a match to TRBD1. V lost 3 bases to trimming and J lost 4 bases; unmatched junction nucleotides: 11. This CDR3 has 16 amino acids. From germline, CDR1 is LNHDA and CDR2 SQIVND (reference sequence).

The chain carries TRBV2 and TRBJ2-1; possible D gene TRBD2, 5 bases. The V and J ends lost 7 bases and 2 bases respectively, with 15 bases between them. The CDR3 contains 15 residues. CDR1 is SNHLY and CDR2 is FYNNEI in the germline V gene. The CDR3 reads CASTLSEGPYNEQFF. The CDR3 DNA is TGTGCCAGCACCCTTAGCGAGGGCCCCTACAATGAGCAGTTCTTC.

The chain links TRBV7-9 to TRBJ2-4, with D perhaps matching TRBD2 (5 bases). The CDR3 length is 13 residues. Germline CDR1 is SEHNR and CDR2 is FQNEAQ (reference sequence). V was trimmed by 4 bases and J by 15 bases, leaving 19 bases between them. The CDR3 loop reads CASSSHRDSFPYF. The CDR3 DNA follows: TGTGCCAGCAGCTCGCACCGGGATTCTTTCCCGTACTTC.